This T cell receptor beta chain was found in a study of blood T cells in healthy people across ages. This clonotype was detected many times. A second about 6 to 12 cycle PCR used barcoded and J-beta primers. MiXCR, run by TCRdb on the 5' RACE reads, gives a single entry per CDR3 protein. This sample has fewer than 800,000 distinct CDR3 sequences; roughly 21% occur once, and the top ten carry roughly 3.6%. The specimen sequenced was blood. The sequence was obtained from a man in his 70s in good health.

The CDR3 DNA is TGTGCCAGCAGCCAAGTTACGGGGGCGAATGAAAAACTGTTTTTT. This translates into CASSQVTGANEKLFF. The genes are TRBV14 and TRBJ1-4; D may be TRBD1 (6 bases). V lost 1 base and J lost 5, with 11 bases in between. In germline, CDR1 is SGHDN, CDR2 FVKESK. The length of the CDR3 is 15 residues.